This T cell receptor (beta chain) came from a study of vaccination and CD4 T cells after COVID-19. Study at large: Post-COVID specimens were obtained a median 101 days after diagnosis (range 35 to 161). Overall study results and limits: Post-infection sampling omitted early timepoints and covered relatively few convalescent patients.

On this clonotype itself: Its antigen is unidentified.

The junction had 17 bases not matched to a gene; V was cut back by 6 bases and J by 7 bases. Germline V lookup: CDR1 DFQATT, CDR2 SNEGSKA (reference sequence). The CDR3 length is 16 residues. Treatment noted: roughly 10-day PBMC culture with coronavirus spike peptide pools or control peptides (ViraFEST assay). ViraFEST grew antigen-specific T cells using peptide pools, then sequenced TCRs. Researchers used the Oncomine TCR Beta short-read assay to sequence DNA from cultured CD4+ T cells. TCRdb itself ran the PCR reads through MiXCR, one entry per CDR3 protein. This repertoire shows roughly 14,000 distinct CDR3 sequences, roughly three fifths found once; its top ten account for 12%.

The sequenced sample consisted of CD4+ T cells from blood, cultured in vitro. This receptor was taken from a human donor who had recovered from COVID-19. The V and J genes are TRBV20-1 and TRBJ2-1; TRBD2 agrees at 8 bases. CDR3 bases: TGCAGTGCGAACCCATTACTCGGGAGGGCCAAGAATGAGCAGTTCTTC. Translation gives CSANPLLGRAKNEQFF.